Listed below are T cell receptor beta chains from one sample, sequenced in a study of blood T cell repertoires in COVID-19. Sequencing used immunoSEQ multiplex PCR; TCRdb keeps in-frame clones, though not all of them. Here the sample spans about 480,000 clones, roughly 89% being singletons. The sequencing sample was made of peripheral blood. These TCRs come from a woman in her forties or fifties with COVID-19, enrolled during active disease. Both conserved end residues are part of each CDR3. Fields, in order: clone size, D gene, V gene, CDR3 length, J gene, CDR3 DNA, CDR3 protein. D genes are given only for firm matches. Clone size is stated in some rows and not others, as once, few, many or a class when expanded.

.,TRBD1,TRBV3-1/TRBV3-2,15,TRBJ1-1,TGTGCCAGCAGCCAAAAAGACAGGGTGAACACTGAAGCTTTCTTT,CASSQKDRVNTEAFF
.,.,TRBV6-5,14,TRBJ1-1,TGTGCCAGCAGTTACGGGGCAGGTAACACTGAAGCTTTCTTT,CASSYGAGNTEAFF
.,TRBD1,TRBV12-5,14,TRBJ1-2,TGTGCTAGTGGTTTCGAGGGGGCGGGTGATGGCTACACCTTC,CASGFEGAGDGYTF
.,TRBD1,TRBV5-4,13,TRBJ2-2,TGTGCCAGCAGCCGACAGGGGGCGGGGGAGCTGTTTTTT,CASSRQGAGELFF
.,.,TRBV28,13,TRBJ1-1,TGTGCCAGCAGGAGGACAGCGAACACTGAAGCTTTCTTT,CASRRTANTEAFF
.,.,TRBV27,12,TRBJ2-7,TGTGCCAGCCGTGGTAGATCCCTCGAGCAGTACTTC,CASRGRSLEQYF
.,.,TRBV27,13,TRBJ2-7,TGTGCCAGCCGGCGGGGGCGAGGGGTCGAGCAGTACTTC,CASRRGRGVEQYF
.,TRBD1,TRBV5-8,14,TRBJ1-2,TGTGCCAGCAGCTTCGAGACAGGGGGTCACGGCTACACCTTC,CASSFETGGHGYTF
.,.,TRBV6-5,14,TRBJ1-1,TGTGCCAGCAGTTACGGCGGCGGGAACACTGAAGCTTTCTTT,CASSYGGGNTEAFF
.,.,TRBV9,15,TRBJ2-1,TGTGCCAGCAGCCCCGTAGGGGGATCAGGCAATGAGCAGTTCTTC,CASSPVGGSGNEQFF
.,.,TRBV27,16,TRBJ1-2,TGTGCCAGCAGTTCCGGAACCGAACAGAGACCCTATGGCTACACCTTC,CASSSGTEQRPYGYTF
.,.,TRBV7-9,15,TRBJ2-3,TGTGCCAGCACCCCGAGGAAGGGGGGCACAGATACGCAGTATTTT,CASTPRKGGTDTQYF
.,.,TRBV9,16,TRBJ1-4,TGTGCCAGCAGCGTGACCGGGTCTTATGCTAATGAAAAACTGTTTTTT,CASSVTGSYANEKLFF
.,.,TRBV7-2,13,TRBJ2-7,TGTGCCAGCAGCTCCTTTGACGGGTACGAGCAGTACTTC,CASSSFDGYEQYF
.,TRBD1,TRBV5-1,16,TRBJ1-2,TGCGCCAGCAGCCCCCGACAGGGGCCGGGGGGCTATGGCTACACCTTC,CASSPRQGPGGYGYTF
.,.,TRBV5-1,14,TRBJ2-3,TGCGCCAGCACCCAGACTCCGGGCACAGATACGCAGTATTTT,CASTQTPGTDTQYF
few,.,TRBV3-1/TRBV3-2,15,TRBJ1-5,TGTGCCAGCAGCCAGGGCACCTCCAGCAATCAGCCCCAGCATTTT,CASSQGTSSNQPQHF
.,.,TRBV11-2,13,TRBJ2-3,TGTGCCAGCAGCTGGACTCCGGGAGATACGCAGTATTTT,CASSWTPGDTQYF
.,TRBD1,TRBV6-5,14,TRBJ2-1,TGTGCCAGCAGGGACAGGGCGAGGGTCAATGAGCAGTTCTTC,CASRDRARVNEQFF
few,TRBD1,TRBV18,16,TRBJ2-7,TGTGCCAGCTCTCCAACCTCCTCGGGACAGGCCTACGAGCAGTACTTC,CASSPTSSGQAYEQYF
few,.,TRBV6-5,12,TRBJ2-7,TGTGCCAGCCGACTTGACCCGGGAGAGCAGTACTTC,CASRLDPGEQYF
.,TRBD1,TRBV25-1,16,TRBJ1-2,TGTGCCAGCAGGTCGGATTTAGAGGGCAGGGGGCATGGCTACACCTTC,CASRSDLEGRGHGYTF